This T cell receptor (beta chain) was sequenced during a study of control samples from healthy donors and cancer patients. From germline, CDR1 is SNHLY and CDR2 FYNNEI. V was shortened by 6 bases and J by 16 bases, with 22 bases between the two germline ends. This CDR3 contains 13 residues. Assay: immunoSEQ multiplex PCR; the TCRdb copy retains only in-frame clones and omits some. This table holds approximately 66,000 clones, 90% found once. This TCR was recovered from a man aged 60 to 75 with colorectal cancer. The sequenced sample consisted of PBMCs. The chain uses TRBV2 and TRBJ2-4; no firm D call. CDR3 DNA: TGTGCCAGCAGACCGACGGGCGGAGACGGTGCCTACTTC. Its translation: CASRPTGGDGAYF.